The clone carrying this T cell receptor (beta chain) was detected only a few times. As yet, its antigen is unknown. The data stem from a study of early stage breast cancer tumors. Study context: Invasive lobular carcinomas made up about 35% of the 12 ER+/PR+/HER2- tumors. Each sample averaged around 9.5-fold read coverage. Study-level findings and limits: Compared with adjacent normal breast tissue, tumors showed 2 to 2.5-fold greater T cell density and higher clonality.

Generated by immunoSEQ multiplex PCR, the TCRdb table keeps only in-frame clones and is missing some. The table includes 9,500 to 11,000 clones, roughly 69% detected once. The length of the CDR3 is 15 residues. V gave up 5 bases and J gave up 4 bases, with 15 bases separating them. The germline CDR1 and CDR2 sequences are SGHTA and FQGNSA. This receptor was taken from a person aged 40-50 years with breast cancer. The chain couples TRBV7-2 to TRBJ1-5, with D possibly being TRBD1 (6 bases). The sequenced sample consisted of breast tumor tissue. The chain's CDR3 is CASSDTGTRNQPQHF. As DNA, the CDR3 is TGTGCCAGCAGCGATACCGGGACACGGAATCAGCCCCAGCATTTT.